The next 16 T cell receptor beta chains were all read from a single sample in a study of T cells in Graves' hyperthyroidism and ophthalmopathy. TCR beta CDR3 regions were amplified from RNA transcripts. Primed by the HTBI set, a first-round RT-PCR was run on the TCR CDR3. TCRdb ran MiXCR on the multiplex PCR reads and lists one entry per CDR3 protein. Here the sample spans 300,000 to 500,000 distinct CDR3 sequences, about 14% being singletons. Sequenced: blood. Receptors originate from a man aged 50 to 59 with Graves' ophthalmopathy.

This clonotype was seen many times. The chain recombines TRBV29-1 with TRBJ1-3, with TRBD1 matching over 8 bases. The germline gives CDR1 SQVTM, CDR2 ANQGSEA. The CDR3 extends over 13 amino acids. Trimming at V came to 7 bases and at J to 8 bases, leaving 10 bases not matched to a gene. CDR3 sequence reads: CSAQGADSYTIYF. The DNA for the CDR3 is TGCAGCGCCCAGGGGGCGGATTCCTACACCATATATTTT.

Ten or more counts support this clonotype. V and J are TRBV7-9 and TRBJ2-1, with D perhaps matching TRBD2 (5 bases). CDR1 is SEHNR, CDR2 FQNEAQ, per germline (reference sequence). Trimming left V 5 bases short and J 1 base short, with 21 bases between. This CDR3 region has 18 residues. CDR3 sequence reads: CASSDLIGSASSYNEQFF. The CDR3 coding sequence is TGTGCCAGCAGCGACCTGATCGGTAGCGCCTCTTCCTACAATGAGCAGTTCTTC.

This clonotype was seen a few times. Possible read error: a much larger clone is one base away. Since no conserved phenylalanine or tryptophan closes the CDR3, a read error is the likely cause. The rearrangement joins TRBV12-3 or TRBV12-4 to TRBJ2-7; 7 bases are a match to TRBD1. The J segment lost 3 bases and the V segment lost 7 bases, leaving 12 bases of the junction unmatched. The CDR3 sequence is 15 residues long. The CDR3 nucleotides are TGTGCCAGCACCGAGGACAGGACTCCGGGCTACGAGCAGTACCTC. Translated: CASTEDRTPGYEQYL.

This clonotype came up many times. V is TRBV15 and J is TRBJ2-7; 9 bases are shared with TRBD1. Trimming removed 5 bases from V and 7 bases from J; junction bases left unmatched: 6. The CDR3 loop spans 13 amino acids. Looked up from germline, CDR1 is LNHNV and CDR2 is YYDKDF (reference sequence). This chain's CDR3 is CATSGDRVGEQYF. The CDR3 DNA reads as TGTGCCACCAGCGGGGACAGGGTAGGGGAGCAGTACTTC. Combining the CDR3 with reference TRBV15 and TRBJ2-7 gives the whole variable domain DAMVIQNPRYQVTQFGKPVTLSCSQTLNHNVMYWYQQKSSQAPKLLFHYYDKDFNNEADTPDNFQSRRPNTSFCFLDIRSPGLGDTAMYLCATSGDRVGEQYFGPGTRLTVT.

This clonotype has just a few counts. The V and J genes are TRBV10-1 and TRBJ2-7; 8 bases map to TRBD1. The length of the CDR3 is 14 residues. Germline V gene lookup returns CDR1 WNHNN and CDR2 SYGVQD (reference sequence). V shed 5 bases, J shed 2 bases, and the junction held 5 bases outside the gene matches. The CDR3 reads CASSSGQDPYEQYF. CDR3 in DNA: TGCGCCAGCAGTTCGGGACAGGATCCCTACGAGCAGTACTTC.

This clonotype occurred a few times. The rearrangement links TRBV20-1 to TRBJ2-3; 16 nucleotides match TRBD2. Germline CDR1 reads DFQATT; CDR2 reads SNEGSKA (reference sequence). The J segment lost 3 bases and the V segment lost 2 bases, leaving 8 bases of the junction unmatched. The CDR3 is 18 amino acids. The CDR3 DNA is TGCAGTGCTAGACCACCGGGACTAGCGGGAGGGCCTACAGATACGCAGTATTTT. Encoded protein: CSARPPGLAGGPTDTQYF.

In this sample, this clonotype turned up many times. The V gene is TRBV29-1, the J gene TRBJ2-1, with D tentatively TRBD2 (5 bases). Trimming left V 8 bases short and J 10 bases short, with 15 bases between. Germline assignment: CDR1 SQVTM and CDR2 ANQGSEA. The CDR3 runs to 11 residues. Here the CDR3 DNA reads TGCAGCACCTGGGGAGCCGGGGAGCAGTTCTTC. It encodes CSTWGAGEQFF.

This clonotype was counted ten times or more. The chain is built from TRBV19 and TRBJ2-1; a weak D match, TRBD2 (6 bases). The germline gives CDR1 LNHDA, CDR2 SQIVND (reference sequence). There are 13 residues in the CDR3. The V and J ends lost 7 bases and 9 bases respectively, with 16 bases between them. The CDR3 protein is CASTTEGFGEQFF. In DNA form, the CDR3 reads TGTGCCAGTACGACGGAGGGTTTCGGTGAGCAGTTCTTC. The complete variable domain, with remaining parts taken from reference TRBV19 and TRBJ2-1, reads DGGITQSPKYLFRKEGQNVTLSCEQNLNHDAMYWYRQDPGQGLRLIYYSQIVNDFQKGDIAEGYSVSREKKESFPLTVTSAQKNPTAFYLCASTTEGFGEQFFGPGTRLTVL.

Of note for this clonotype: A much larger clone differs by one base, so this may be a read error. Given the absence of the conserved phenylalanine or tryptophan at the CDR3 end, a read error is likely. This chain uses TRBV11-2 with TRBJ2-2, with unresolved D. V lost 0 bases to trimming and J lost 11 bases, with 4 bases between them. The CDR3 is made up of 11 amino acids. In germline, CDR1 is SGHAT, CDR2 FQNNGV. DNA for the CDR3: TGTGCCAGCAGCTTAGATCGTGAGCTGTTTCTT. It specifies CASSLDRELFL.

This clonotype has ten or more counts. The V and J genes are TRBV5-8 and TRBJ2-3, with a tentative D call TRBD1 (6 bases). Germline CDR1 is SGHTS and CDR2 is YDEGEE. CDR3 length: 17 residues. The V end lost 3 bases, the J end lost 2 bases, and 19 bases lay between the germline ends. Here the CDR3 reads CASSSHGQSSPTDTQYF. The DNA of the CDR3 is TGTGCCAGCAGCTCACACGGACAGTCATCACCCACAGATACGCAGTATTTT.

A few counts support this clonotype. The CDR3 spells CASSLPPGQGNEKLFF. The CDR3 DNA is TGTGCCAGCAGTTTACCCCCCGGACAGGGTAATGAAAAACTGTTTTTT. The genes are TRBV28 and TRBJ1-4; 8 bases are a match to TRBD1. Per the germline V gene, CDR1 is MDHEN and CDR2 is SYDVKM. The CDR3 has 16 amino acids. The V segment lost 2 bases and the J segment 4 bases; nucleotides outside the gene matches: 6.

This clonotype occurred many times. The V gene is TRBV6-1, the J gene TRBJ2-3; 9 bases fit TRBD1. The ends lost 5 bases at V and 0 bases at J; junction bases unmatched: 6. The germline V gene has CDR1 MNHNS and CDR2 SASEGT. The CDR3 consists of 16 residues. The CDR3 DNA reads TGTGCCAGCAGTACCACCGGGACAGGGAGCACAGATACGCAGTATTTT. Translating it yields CASSTTGTGSTDTQYF.

This clonotype was seen many times. The V call is TRBV11-2, the J call TRBJ2-1, with a weak D call TRBD2 (5 bases). Between the trimmed V and J ends, which lost 2 bases and 7 bases, there was a span of 12 bases. The CDR3 sequence is 14 residues long. The V gene's germline CDR1 is SGHAT and CDR2 FQNNGV. CDR3 sequence reads: CASSLRRGSNEQFF. As DNA, the CDR3 is TGTGCCAGCAGCTTACGCAGAGGGTCGAATGAGCAGTTCTTC.

The V call is TRBV29-1, the J call TRBJ1-5, with TRBD1 as a possible D gene (6 bases). The germline V gene has CDR1 SQVTM and CDR2 ANQGSEA. The CDR3 loop spans 14 amino acids. V gave up 7 bases and J gave up 4 bases, with 17 bases separating them. Here the CDR3 reads CSASIGGLNQPQHF. The CDR3 nucleotides are TGCAGCGCCTCGATCGGGGGCTTAAATCAGCCCCAGCATTTT.

The J gene is TRBJ1-1, the V gene TRBV7-8; perhaps TRBD1 as D (5 bases). The V gene lost 4 bases and the J gene lost 4 bases, with 19 bases spanning the gap. Germline V CDR1 and CDR2: SGHVS, FQNEAQ. The length of the CDR3 is 16 residues. The CDR3 DNA reads as TGTGCCAGCAGCTGGAGGGTGGCCCAGGGTGGCACTGAAGCTTTCTTT. This gives the protein CASSWRVAQGGTEAFF.

This clonotype was seen at least ten times. J is TRBJ2-5 and V is TRBV6-1, with 8 bases matching TRBD1. V was clipped by 7 bases and J by 4 bases; unmatched bases: 8. Germline CDR1 reads MNHNS; CDR2 reads SASEGT. The CDR3 is 14 residues long. The CDR3 DNA is TGTGCCAGCAACGGACAGGGCGTTGGAGAGACCCAGTACTTC. Translation gives CASNGQGVGETQYF.